This TCR beta chain comes out of a study of CD8 T cells in Susac syndrome. The V gene lost 2 bases and the J gene lost 0 bases, with 13 bases spanning the gap. The V gene's germline CDR1 is SGHVT and CDR2 SQSDAQ. The CDR3 contains 16 residues. The authors reverse transcribed about 0.5 to 1 ug RNA with random hexamers. TCRdb fed the immunoSEQ multiplex PCR reads into MiXCR, producing one record per CDR3 protein. The sample records about 300,000 distinct CDR3 sequences, about 88% being singletons. The material sequenced was CD8+ T cells from PBMCs. This sequence originates from a human donor with multiple sclerosis. The J gene is TRBJ2-5, the V gene TRBV7-4, with D uncertain. As DNA, the CDR3 is TGTGCCAGCAGCTTACTGCGCTTTATGTACCAAGAGACCCAGTACTTC. This encodes CASSLLRFMYQETQYF.